Presented here are 29 T cell receptor beta chains from one specimen sequenced in a study of shared clonotypes between healthy human individuals (dated by TCRdb to about 2020). For the CD8 naive samples, CD45RO-negative cells were positively selected for CCR7, yielding a CD45RA+CCR7+ population from which TemRA cells were excluded. Receptors were amplified or captured by the immunoSEQ multiplex PCR assay. Drawn from immuneACCESS, this table holds only the in-frame rearrangements with V and J called that TCRdb kept. Clones are partly lost; checked studies trace under half to an unresolved V gene and leave the rest unexplained. This sample lists approximately 650,000 clones; around 95% were detected once. The ten largest make up 0.1% to 0.11% of the sample. Sample: naive CD8+ T cells sorted from blood. The sample's cell subset or site label is to be understood as: CD45RA+CCR7+. The receptors derive from a woman in her 30s in good health.

The chain couples TRBV4-1 to TRBJ2-7; D gene ambiguous. The CDR3 is 15 residues long. The V end lost 0 bases, the J end lost 0 bases, and 9 bases lay between the germline ends. CDR1 and CDR2 (germline): MGHRA, YSYEKL. The chain's CDR3 is CASSQEKAGSYEQYF. For the CDR3, the DNA is TGCGCCAGCAGCCAAGAGAAAGCAGGCTCCTACGAGCAGTACTTC.

The chain couples TRBV6-1 to TRBJ2-5; 9 nucleotides match TRBD2. Germline CDR1 reads MNHNS; CDR2 reads SASEGT. V gave up 4 bases and J gave up 4 bases; unmatched junction bases: 7. The CDR3 is 15 residues long. The DNA for the CDR3 is TGTGCCAGCAGTGTTTCTAGCGGGATGGCAGAGACCCAGTACTTC. Its translation is CASSVSSGMAETQYF.

The chain uses TRBV11-2 and TRBJ2-2; D is perhaps TRBD1 (5 bases). Germline V gene lookup returns CDR1 SGHAT and CDR2 FQNNGV. The length of the CDR3 is 16 residues. V shed 1 base and J shed 4 bases, with 13 bases lying between them. CDR3 nucleotides: TGTGCCAGCAGCTTAGGCCCAGGGTTACCCACCGGGGAGCTGTTTTTT. Its translation is CASSLGPGLPTGELFF.

This rearrangement joins TRBV19 to TRBJ1-4; D unresolved. The CDR3 sequence is 15 residues long. The V end was cut by 3 bases, the J end by 5 bases, with 13 bases between. From germline, CDR1 is LNHDA and CDR2 SQIVND (reference sequence). The CDR3 DNA sequence: TGTGCCAGTAGTATCGTTGGAGGAGACAATGAAAAACTGTTTTTT. Protein sequence: CASSIVGGDNEKLFF.

The chain combines TRBV27 with TRBJ2-1, with 8 nucleotides matching TRBD2. Per the germline V gene, CDR1 is MNHEY and CDR2 is SMNVEV (reference sequence). This CDR3 region has 16 residues. V was clipped by 3 bases and J by 8 bases; unmatched bases: 12. The CDR3 reads CASSLGAGVTLDEQFF. Written as DNA, the CDR3 is TGTGCCAGCAGTTTGGGAGCGGGAGTCACCCTCGATGAGCAGTTCTTC.

The chain employs TRBV28 and TRBJ2-2, with TRBD2 as a possible D gene (5 bases). The V and J ends lost 4 bases and 4 bases respectively, with 10 bases between them. Germline V gene lookup returns CDR1 MDHEN and CDR2 SYDVKM. The CDR3 covers 14 residues. CDR3 protein: CASSWRVSTGELFF. The DNA for the CDR3 is TGTGCCAGCAGTTGGCGGGTCAGCACCGGGGAGCTGTTTTTT.

As DNA, the CDR3 is TGTGCCAGCAGCTTGGCTAACCAAGAGACCCAGTACTTC. Amino acid sequence: CASSLANQETQYF. This chain links TRBV5-5 with TRBJ2-5; D not resolved. The CDR3 runs to 13 residues. V dropped 0 bases and J dropped 0 bases, with 3 bases sitting between them. Germline CDR1 is SGHKS and CDR2 is YYEKEE (reference sequence).

The chain uses TRBV11-2 and TRBJ1-1; TRBD1 might be the D (6 bases). Trimming removed 4 bases at V and 2 bases at J, with 14 bases between. CDR1 SGHAT and CDR2 FQNNGV come from the germline V gene. This CDR3 is 15 amino acids long. Written as DNA, the CDR3 is TGTGCCAGCAGCTCACCAGGGGCTGTTAACACTGAAGCTTTCTTT. This encodes CASSSPGAVNTEAFF.

J is TRBJ2-1 and V is TRBV19; 7 positions agree with TRBD2. The J segment lost 2 bases and the V segment lost 3 bases, leaving 4 bases of the junction unmatched. The CDR3 is made up of 15 amino acids. Germline V gene sequence: CDR1 LNHDA, CDR2 SQIVND (reference sequence). This CDR3 reads CASSMLAATYNEQFF. CDR3 nucleotides: TGTGCCAGTAGTATGCTAGCGGCTACCTACAATGAGCAGTTCTTC.

This CDR3 is CASGGGLGTEAFF. CDR3 DNA sequence: TGTGCTAGTGGTGGGGGGTTGGGCACTGAAGCTTTCTTT. The chain combines TRBV12-5 with TRBJ1-1, with D perhaps TRBD1 (5 bases). This CDR3 has 13 amino acids. The germline V gene has CDR1 LGHNT and CDR2 FRNRAP. V shed 5 bases and J shed 4 bases, with 11 bases lying between them.

The chain carries TRBV15 and TRBJ2-5; D possibly corresponds to TRBD2 (5 bases). Germline assignment: CDR1 LNHNV and CDR2 YYDKDF (reference sequence). The germline V and J ends were trimmed by 5 bases and 4 bases, with 17 bases remaining between them. The CDR3 is made up of 15 amino acids. This chain's CDR3 is CATSQPEGGGETQYF. CDR3 sequence (DNA): TGTGCCACCAGCCAACCAGAGGGTGGAGGAGAGACCCAGTACTTC.

The chain links TRBV7-9 to TRBJ2-7; weak D call: TRBD1 (5 bases). The CDR3 runs to 14 residues. Germline values: CDR1 SEHNR, CDR2 FQNEAQ (reference sequence). V dropped 3 bases and J dropped 4 bases, with 13 bases sitting between them. CDR3 bases: TGTGCCAGCAGCTTTGCAGGGAAGTTGTACGAGCAGTACTTC. Protein: CASSFAGKLYEQYF.

The chain links TRBV6-6 to TRBJ2-7, with D perhaps matching TRBD2 (6 bases). The V gene's germline CDR1 is MNHNY and CDR2 SVGAGI (reference sequence). Deletions cut 0 bases from V and 10 bases from J, with 22 bases between. The length of the CDR3 is 16 residues. The CDR3 sequence is CASSYSPEGLRRDQYF. The DNA of the CDR3 is TGTGCCAGCAGTTACTCCCCCGAGGGACTTCGAAGGGATCAGTACTTC.

The chain links TRBV27 to TRBJ1-2, with no clear D. The V gene's germline CDR1 is MNHEY and CDR2 SMNVEV (reference sequence). V was shortened by 2 bases and J by 7 bases, with 14 bases between the two germline ends. This CDR3 comprises 14 residues. CDR3 in DNA: TGTGCCAGCAGTTTAAGCGGGAGCCCGGCTGGCTACACCTTC. It translates to CASSLSGSPAGYTF.

The V gene is TRBV4-1, the J gene TRBJ2-1, with D perhaps matching TRBD1 (5 bases). The CDR3 totals 14 residues. CDR1 and CDR2 from the germline V gene are MGHRA and YSYEKL. V lost 2 bases, J lost 5 bases, and 10 bases lay in between. The CDR3 protein is CASSQRAGNNEQFF. CDR3 coding DNA: TGCGCCAGCAGCCAAAGGGCAGGGAACAATGAGCAGTTCTTC.

Here the CDR3 DNA reads TGTGCCAGCAGTTTACTATCGACTAGCGGGAGGGATACCTACGAGCAGTACTTC. Translating gives CASSLLSTSGRDTYEQYF. V and J are TRBV28 and TRBJ2-7; 14 positions agree with TRBD2. The germline gives CDR1 MDHEN, CDR2 SYDVKM. Trimming at V came to 2 bases and at J to 2 bases, leaving 8 bases not matched to a gene. The CDR3 consists of 18 residues.

The V and J genes are TRBV28 and TRBJ2-2, with TRBD2 identical over 12 bases. J lost 0 bases, V lost 5 bases, and 4 bases had no gene match. The CDR3 is 17 residues long. CDR1 and CDR2 from the germline V gene are MDHEN and SYDVKM. The DNA of the CDR3 is TGTGCCAGCAGTATACTAGCGGGAGGATCGAACACCGGGGAGCTGTTTTTT. Translated, it gives CASSILAGGSNTGELFF. Looking up the rest from reference TRBV28 and TRBJ2-2 gives the full variable domain: DVKVTQSSRYLVKRTGEKVFLECVQDMDHENMFWYRQDPGLGLRLIYFSYDVKMKEKGDIPEGYSVSREKKERFSLILESASTNQTSMYLCASSILAGGSNTGELFFGEGSRLTVL.

The gene calls are TRBV4-1 and TRBJ1-1; TRBD1 aligns across 7 bases. J lost 2 bases, V lost 2 bases, and 8 bases had no gene match. CDR1 and CDR2 from the germline V gene are MGHRA and YSYEKL. The CDR3 totals 16 residues. CDR3 DNA sequence: TGCGCCAGCAGCCAAAGAGGGACAGACTTCAACACTGAAGCTTTCTTT. Protein sequence: CASSQRGTDFNTEAFF.

This chain links TRBV4-1 with TRBJ1-2; D is perhaps TRBD1 (6 bases). Trimming cost V 2 bases and J 6 bases, with 16 bases left between them. CDR3 length equals 15 residues. Germline lookup yields CDR1 MGHRA and CDR2 YSYEKL. DNA of the CDR3: TGCGCCAGCAGCCAAAAAACACGAGGGGGGGATGGCTACACCTTC. Protein product: CASSQKTRGGDGYTF.

This chain joins TRBV29-1 and TRBJ2-1; 15 bases are shared with TRBD2. The CDR3 sequence is 15 residues long. Germline V gene sequence: CDR1 SQVTM, CDR2 ANQGSEA. V lost 6 bases to trimming and J lost 3 bases; unmatched junction nucleotides: 3. The chain's CDR3 is CSVGTSGRFYNEQFF. The CDR3 coding sequence is TGCAGCGTAGGGACTAGCGGGAGGTTCTACAATGAGCAGTTCTTC.

This chain joins TRBV19 and TRBJ2-6, with no clear D. This CDR3 is 20 amino acids long. V lost 0 bases to trimming and J lost 0 bases, with 18 bases between them. Germline V gene sequence: CDR1 LNHDA, CDR2 SQIVND (reference sequence). CDR3 in amino acids: CASSIDGVPHWGSGANVLTF. The DNA for the CDR3 is TGTGCCAGTAGTATAGATGGAGTCCCTCATTGGGGCTCTGGGGCCAACGTCCTGACTTTC.

The rearrangement joins TRBV28 to TRBJ2-3, with 9 bases identical to TRBD1. V was pared by 1 base and J by 6 bases, with 8 bases of the junction left unmatched. Germline values: CDR1 MDHEN, CDR2 SYDVKM. The CDR3 is 16 amino acids. The CDR3 reads CASSLLPGQGYDTQYF. The CDR3 DNA follows: TGTGCCAGCAGTTTATTACCGGGACAGGGTTATGATACGCAGTATTTT. Combining the CDR3 with reference TRBV28 and TRBJ2-3 gives the whole variable domain DVKVTQSSRYLVKRTGEKVFLECVQDMDHENMFWYRQDPGLGLRLIYFSYDVKMKEKGDIPEGYSVSREKKERFSLILESASTNQTSMYLCASSLLPGQGYDTQYFGPGTRLTVL.

This rearrangement joins TRBV5-1 to TRBJ1-2; D uncertain. Germline V CDR1 and CDR2: SGHRS, YFSETQ. V was trimmed by 0 bases and J by 6 bases, leaving 9 bases between them. This CDR3 contains 13 residues. The DNA of the CDR3 is TGCGCCAGCAGCTTGGTTCCTGACGATGGCTACACCTTC. This codes for CASSLVPDDGYTF.

This rearrangement joins TRBV27 to TRBJ2-5; 10 positions agree with TRBD1. CDR1 MNHEY and CDR2 SMNVEV come from the germline V gene (reference sequence). This CDR3 is built from 15 residues. J lost 4 bases, V lost 5 bases, and 7 bases had no gene match. The CDR3 loop is CASSPGTGVTETQYF. In nucleotides, the CDR3 is TGTGCCAGCAGTCCGGGGACAGGGGTGACAGAGACCCAGTACTTC.

The chain carries TRBV6-6 and TRBJ2-7; D assignment may be TRBD1 or TRBD2 (5 bases each). From germline, CDR1 is MNHNY and CDR2 SVGAGI (reference sequence). The CDR3 spans 11 residues. V dropped 6 bases and J dropped 4 bases, with 7 bases sitting between them. CDR3 in DNA: TGTGCCAGCAGCGGGACGTACGAGCAGTACTTC. Residues: CASSGTYEQYF.

The V and J genes are TRBV4-1 and TRBJ2-1; unclear D gene. The CDR3 length is 14 residues. CDR1 and CDR2 (germline): MGHRA, YSYEKL. Trimming removed 4 bases from V and 5 bases from J, with 12 bases in between. In DNA, the CDR3 is TGCGCCAGCAGCCCGTCTAATATCGACAATGAGCAGTTCTTC. Translation gives CASSPSNIDNEQFF.

This sequence joins TRBV11-2 and TRBJ2-7; D not certain. This CDR3 contains 13 residues. Germline V gene sequence: CDR1 SGHAT, CDR2 FQNNGV. V gave up 3 bases and J gave up 2 bases, with 8 bases separating them. CDR3 nucleotides: TGTGCCAGCAGCTTCGGCAGGACCTACGAGCAGTACTTC. Its translation: CASSFGRTYEQYF.

This clone was seen a single time. The chain couples TRBV6-5 to TRBJ2-2; tentatively, D is TRBD2 (6 bases). Trimming left V 7 bases short and J 7 bases short, with 13 bases between. The CDR3 contains 13 residues. CDR1 and CDR2 (germline): MNHEY, SVGAGI. The CDR3 DNA reads TGTGCCAGCACCCTAGCGTCGGTCGGGGAGCTGTTTTTT. It codes for CASTLASVGELFF.

A remark on this clone: Other DNA sequences within the sample encode an identical CDR3. V is TRBV4-1 and J is TRBJ1-1, with D possibly TRBD1 on 5 matching bases. CDR3 length: 13 residues. Germline lookup yields CDR1 MGHRA and CDR2 YSYEKL. V lost 2 bases, J lost 4 bases, and 8 bases lay in between. The CDR3 spells CASSQRQGTEAFF. In DNA form, the CDR3 reads TGCGCCAGCAGCCAACGCCAGGGCACTGAAGCTTTCTTT.